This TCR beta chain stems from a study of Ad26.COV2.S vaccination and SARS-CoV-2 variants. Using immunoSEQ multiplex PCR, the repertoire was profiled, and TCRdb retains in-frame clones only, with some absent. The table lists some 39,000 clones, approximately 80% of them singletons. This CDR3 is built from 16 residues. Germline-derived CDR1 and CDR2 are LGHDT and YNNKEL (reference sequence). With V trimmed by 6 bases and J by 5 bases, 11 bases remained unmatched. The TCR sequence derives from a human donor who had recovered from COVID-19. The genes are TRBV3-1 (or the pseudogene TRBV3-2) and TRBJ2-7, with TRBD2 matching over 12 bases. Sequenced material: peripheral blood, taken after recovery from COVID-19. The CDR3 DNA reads TGTGCCAGCAGTCACCCCCCTAGCGGGAGGGCCAACGAGCAGTACTTC. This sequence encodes CASSHPPSGRANEQYF.